A selection of T cell receptor beta chains follows, all from one sample in a study of cytomegalovirus exposure and HLA in healthy donors. TCRdb's copy holds only in-frame clones and misses some; the assay was immunoSEQ multiplex PCR. The sample shows around 130,000 clones, approximately 72% of them seen only once. The sample taken for sequencing was PBMCs. The receptors stem from a young man in good health and CMV-seronegative. Each CDR3 is given with its conserved first and last residue. A D gene is named only where the DNA matches it firmly. Expanded clones are given a class, and other clones once, few, many or no size at all.

d_gene,abundance,j_gene,v_gene,CDR3nt,CDR3aa
TRBD2,-,TRBJ2-2,TRBV2,TGTGCCAGCACCAGCGGGGGGGCCACCGGGGAGCTGTTTTTT,CASTSGGATGELFF
-,-,TRBJ2-2,TRBV6-6,TGTGCCAGCAGTGGTGGACTTCCGAACACCGGGGAGCTGTTTTTT,CASSGGLPNTGELFF
TRBD1,once,TRBJ2-2,TRBV5-3,TGTGCCAGAAGCTGGACCTCACTTTTTAAGGACAGGAAGGGTTGGTCGGACACCGGGGAGCTGTTTTTT,CARSWTSLFKDRKGWSDTGELFF
TRBD1,-,TRBJ1-4,TRBV28,TGTGCCAGCAGTTCCGGACAGGGTCATTATGAAAAACTGTTTTTT,CASSSGQGHYEKLFF
TRBD1,-,TRBJ2-7,TRBV9,TGTGCCAGCAGCGTAAGACAGGGGTCGGACGAGCAGTACTTC,CASSVRQGSDEQYF
-,few,TRBJ1-3,TRBV30,TGTGCCTGGATGGGAGACACCATATATTTT,CAWMGDTIYF
TRBD2,few,TRBJ2-7,TRBV7-2,TGTGCCAGCAGCTTAGTCGGGGGGGTGATCGAGCAGTACTTC,CASSLVGGVIEQYF
TRBD1,-,TRBJ2-3,TRBV5-8,TGTGCCAGCAGCTTGGGCGGGACAGGGACAGATACGCAGTATTTT,CASSLGGTGTDTQYF
TRBD1,-,TRBJ1-5,TRBV5-8,TGTGCCAGCAGCTTGGGACAGGGGTCTTCCACAACCCAGCATTTT,CASSLGQGSSTTQHF
-,-,TRBJ1-2,TRBV5-1,TGCGCCAGCAGCTTAGACGGGACATCTAAGGTTAGCTACACCTTC,CASSLDGTSKVSYTF